Below, 14 T cell receptor beta chains from the same sample are listed, as sequenced in a study of CD8+CD57+ T cells in acquired aplastic anemia. Genomic DNA was employed as the template in profiling TCR beta VDJ and CDR3. TCRdb passed the reads through MiXCR, listing each CDR3 protein once. The sample has about 160,000 distinct CDR3 sequences, 40% to 50% seen once. Flow cytometry had shown expanded CD8+CD57+ cells in the patients chosen for sequencing. The sequenced sample consisted of sorted CD4+, CD8+, or CD8+CD57+ T cells (not recorded which) from PBMCs. The source of these receptors is a human donor with aplastic anemia.

This clonotype was seen a handful of times. This chain links TRBV18 with TRBJ2-6, with D possibly being TRBD2 (6 bases). CDR1 is KGHSH, CDR2 LQKENI, per germline. With 3 bases removed from V and 1 base from J, the gap between germline ends came to 10 bases. The CDR3 runs to 16 residues. The chain's CDR3 is CASSPWGVSGANVLTF. The DNA of the CDR3 is TGTGCCAGCTCACCCTGGGGGGTGTCTGGGGCCAACGTCCTGACTTTC.

Remarks on this clonotype: Since the CDR3 does not end with the conserved phenylalanine or tryptophan, this likely comes from a read error. It is unclear where the CDR3 begins or ends on the DNA, so no DNA is shown, and the CDR3 is as TCRdb lists it. The CDR3 protein is CASSLYAEFKL. This chain connects TRBV7-2 to TRBJ1-1. Germline CDR1 reads SGHTA; CDR2 reads FQGNSA. The length of the CDR3 is 11 amino acids, counting both ends.

V usage is TRBV24-1 and J usage is TRBJ1-2; 9 bases are a match to TRBD1. Germline lookup yields CDR1 KGHDR and CDR2 SFDVKD. This CDR3 has 15 residues. V was clipped by 4 bases and J by 6 bases; unmatched bases: 8. The CDR3 region has the DNA TGTGCCACCAGTGAGCCCGGGACAGGGTACGATGGCTACACCTTC. Translated, it gives CATSEPGTGYDGYTF.

This clonotype showed up just a few times. V gene TRBV10-3 combines with J gene TRBJ2-3, with 9 bases that match TRBD2. Germline trimming cut 7 bases from V and 0 bases from J; bases unmatched to any gene: 8. Germline assignment: CDR1 ENHRY and CDR2 SYGVKD. CDR3 size: 16 residues. The CDR3 loop reads CAITRAGGISTDTQYF. CDR3 coding DNA: TGTGCCATCACCAGAGCGGGGGGAATTAGCACAGATACGCAGTATTTT.

This clonotype has only one observation. The rearrangement joins TRBV2 to TRBJ2-1, with D perhaps matching TRBD1 (5 bases). V lost 7 bases, J lost 9 bases, and 13 bases lay in between. In germline, CDR1 is SNHLY, CDR2 FYNNEI. The CDR3 extends over 12 amino acids. In DNA form, the CDR3 reads TGTGCCAGCACCTGGGGCGTCGGTGAGCAGTTCTTC. This codes for CASTWGVGEQFF.

J is TRBJ1-5 and V is TRBV7-8, with D uncertain. V was pared by 2 bases and J by 6 bases, with 11 bases between. The CDR3 loop spans 14 amino acids. CDR1 and CDR2 from the germline V gene are SGHVS and FQNEAQ. Written as DNA, the CDR3 is TGTGCCAGCAGCTTATCGAGCAATCGTCAGCCCCAGCATTTT. Amino acids: CASSLSSNRQPQHF.

At least ten counts were recorded for this clonotype. A read error is likely, as this CDR3 ends without the conserved phenylalanine or tryptophan. The limits of the CDR3 on the DNA are not certain, so only TCRdb's listed CDR3 is given. The genes are TRBV5-8 and TRBJ2-5; the table's D call of TRBD1 was not tested on the DNA. The CDR3 comprises 10 residues, both ends counted. CDR1 is SGHTS, CDR2 YDEGEE, per germline. The CDR3 reads CASSLAVVGL.

There are many counts of this clonotype. This sequence joins TRBV24-1 and TRBJ1-1, with a weak D call TRBD1 (6 bases). Germline CDR1 and CDR2: KGHDR and SFDVKD. Trimming took 5 bases from V and 1 from J, leaving 10 bases between them. This CDR3 has 14 amino acids. The CDR3 region has the DNA TGTGCCACCAGTGCCGGGACATCGAACACTGAAGCTTTCTTT. Its protein product is CATSAGTSNTEAFF.

CDR3 nucleotides: TGTGCCAGCAGCCAAGGGACAGATAATGAAAAACTGTTTTTT. Its translation: CASSQGTDNEKLFF. The V gene is TRBV4-2, the J gene TRBJ1-4, with D maybe TRBD1 (6 bases). Between the trimmed V and J ends, which lost 1 base and 4 bases, there was a span of 7 bases. Germline V lookup: CDR1 LGHNA, CDR2 YNFKEQ. The CDR3 runs 14 residues.

The chain has TRBV6-1 and TRBJ1-2; D is undetermined. Trimming removed 9 bases from V and 4 bases from J, with 12 bases in between. Germline CDR1 and CDR2: MNHNS and SASEGT. The CDR3 length is 12 residues. CDR3 protein: CARLSPGYGYTF. The DNA of the CDR3 is TGTGCCAGACTTTCGCCAGGCTATGGCTACACCTTC.

The table lists this clonotype with a few counts. The chain has TRBV10-3 and TRBJ1-2; D uncertain. There are 13 residues in the CDR3. Trimming removed 3 bases from V and 3 bases from J, with 8 bases in between. CDR1 and CDR2 (germline): ENHRY, SYGVKD. CDR3 nucleotide sequence: TGTGCCATCAGTGACCCGATCGACTATGGCTACACCTTC. This gives the protein CAISDPIDYGYTF.

V gene TRBV9 combines with J gene TRBJ1-1; no clear D. The CDR3 covers 16 residues. V lost 0 bases and J lost 0, with 12 bases in between. Germline CDR1 is SGDLS and CDR2 is YYNGEE. This CDR3 reads CASSVEVRSLNTEAFF. The CDR3 nucleotides read TGTGCCAGCAGCGTAGAGGTCCGTTCACTGAACACTGAAGCTTTCTTT.

Many counts were recorded for this clonotype. The genes are TRBV7-3 and TRBJ1-1, with D unclear. CDR1 and CDR2 (germline): SGHTA, FQGTGA. There are 15 residues in the CDR3. The V gene lost 4 bases and the J gene lost 2 bases, with 14 bases spanning the gap. As DNA, the CDR3 is TGTGCCAGCAGCTCCTCGAATGGGGTCAACACTGAAGCTTTCTTT. Its translation is CASSSSNGVNTEAFF.

This clonotype appeared many times. The chain combines TRBV20-1 with TRBJ1-1; D is uncertain. The CDR3 is 13 residues long. The germline gives CDR1 DFQATT, CDR2 SNEGSKA (reference sequence). V was clipped by 0 bases and J by 6 bases, with 11 bases between them. The CDR3: CSARDPEGAEAFF. DNA for the CDR3: TGCAGTGCTAGAGATCCCGAGGGCGCTGAAGCTTTCTTT.